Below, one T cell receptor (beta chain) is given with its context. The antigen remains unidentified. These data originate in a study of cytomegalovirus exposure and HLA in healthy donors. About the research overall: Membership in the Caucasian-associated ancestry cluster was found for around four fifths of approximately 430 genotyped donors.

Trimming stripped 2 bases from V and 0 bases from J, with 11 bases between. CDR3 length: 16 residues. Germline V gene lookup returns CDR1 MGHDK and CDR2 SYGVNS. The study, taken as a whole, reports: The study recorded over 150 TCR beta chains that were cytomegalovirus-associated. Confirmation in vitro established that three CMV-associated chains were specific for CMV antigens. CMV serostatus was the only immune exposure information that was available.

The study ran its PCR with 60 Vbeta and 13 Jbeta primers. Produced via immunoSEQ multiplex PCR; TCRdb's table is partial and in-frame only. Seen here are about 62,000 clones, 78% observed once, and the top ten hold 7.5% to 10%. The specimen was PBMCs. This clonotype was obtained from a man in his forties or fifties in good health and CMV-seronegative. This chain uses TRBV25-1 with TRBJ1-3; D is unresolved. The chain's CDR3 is CASSEAAYISGNTIYF. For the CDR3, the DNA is TGTGCCAGCAGTGAAGCGGCCTATATCTCTGGAAACACCATATATTTT.